Sequencing of this TCR beta chain was carried out in a study of T-cell memory formation after mild COVID-19. General observations from the study: Day 15 to 85 contracting clones showed balanced CD4/CD8; day 15 to 37 expanders favored CD4+.

To note about this clonotype: The antigen remains unidentified.

With 1 base removed from V and 3 bases from J, the gap between germline ends came to 13 bases. The CDR3 has 15 amino acids. The V gene's germline CDR1 is MGHRA and CDR2 YSYEKL. TCRdb redid the calling of the 5' RACE reads with MiXCR, one entry per CDR3 protein. The top ten hold roughly 8.9% of the sample, which has hundreds of thousands of distinct CDR3 sequences, roughly 26% seen once. V gene TRBV4-1 combines with J gene TRBJ2-7; D possibly uses TRBD1 or TRBD2 (6 bases each). Sample: PBMCs or a T cell subset sorted from them (not recorded which). The receptor was derived from an adult woman who had mild COVID-19 (a few samples of this study predate the infection). Cell type and time point are not known. For the CDR3, the DNA is TGCGCCAGCAGCCAAGTGAGAGGGGGGATCTACGAGCAGTACTTC. It yields the protein CASSQVRGGIYEQYF.